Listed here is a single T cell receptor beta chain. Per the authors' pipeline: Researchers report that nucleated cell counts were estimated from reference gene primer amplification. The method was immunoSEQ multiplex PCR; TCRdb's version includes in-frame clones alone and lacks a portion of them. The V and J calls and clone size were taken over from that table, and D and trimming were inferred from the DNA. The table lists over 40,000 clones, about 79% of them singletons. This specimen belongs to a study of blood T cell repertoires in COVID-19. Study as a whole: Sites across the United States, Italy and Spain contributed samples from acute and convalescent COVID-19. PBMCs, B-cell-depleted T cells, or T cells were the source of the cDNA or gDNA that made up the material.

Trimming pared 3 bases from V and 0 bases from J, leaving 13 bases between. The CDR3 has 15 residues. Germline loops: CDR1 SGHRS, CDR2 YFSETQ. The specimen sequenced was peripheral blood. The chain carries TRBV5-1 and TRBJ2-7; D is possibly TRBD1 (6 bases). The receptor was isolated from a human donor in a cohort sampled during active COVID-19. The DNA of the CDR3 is TGCGCCAGCAGCTCCTTCTGGACAGCCTCCTACGAGCAGTACTTC. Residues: CASSSFWTASYEQYF. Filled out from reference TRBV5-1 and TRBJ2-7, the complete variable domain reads KAGVTQTPRYLIKTRGQQVTLSCSPISGHRSVSWYQQTPGQGLQFLFEYFSETQRNKGNFPGRFSGRQFSNSRSEMNVSTLELGDSALYLCASSSFWTASYEQYFGPGTRLTVT.